This T cell receptor beta chain stems from a study of blood T cell repertoires in COVID-19. For the study at large: Sample material is recorded as cDNA or gDNA derived from T cells, B-cell-depleted T cells, or PBMCs.

The V gene's germline CDR1 is SQVTM and CDR2 ANQGSEA. This CDR3 region has 12 residues. Using immunoSEQ multiplex PCR, the repertoire was profiled, and TCRdb retains in-frame clones only, with some absent. The sample contains over 110,000 clones, roughly 88% of which appear only once. With respect to this clone: At one end the junction does not follow the germline gene, possibly because of a read error.

Sequences were obtained from peripheral blood. This TCR was sampled from a human donor in a cohort sampled during active COVID-19. This sequence joins TRBV29-1 and TRBJ2-3; the match to TRBD2 covers 11 bases. The CDR3 nucleotides are TGCAGCGTTGAGGGGACTAGCGGTCACGGGCATTTT. Its translation is CSVEGTSGHGHF.